This entry lists 20 T cell receptor beta chains sequenced from one sample in a study of T cells in Graves' hyperthyroidism and ophthalmopathy. The source material, RNA transcripts, was used to amplify TCR beta CDR3 regions. Researchers ran a first-round RT-PCR on the TCR CDR3 using the HTBI primer set. TCRdb re-called the multiplex PCR reads with MiXCR, one entry per CDR3 protein. The table includes around 600,000 distinct CDR3 sequences, 45% detected once. The sequenced material came from peripheral blood or thyroid tissue (not recorded which). All receptors derive from an adult man with Graves' disease, either hyperthyroidism or ophthalmopathy (not recorded which).

Regarding this clonotype: This clone may be a read error of a much larger clone one base away. The V and J genes are TRBV15 and TRBJ2-6, with D perhaps TRBD1 (5 bases). The CDR3 loop spans 17 amino acids. Germline V gives CDR1 LNHNV, CDR2 YYDKDF (reference sequence). The CDR3 region has the DNA TGTGCCACCAGCAGAGATTTGGGGCAGTCTGGGGCCAACGTCCTGGCTTTC. Amino acids: CATSRDLGQSGANVLAF.

This clonotype was observed a single time. The chain joins TRBV14 to TRBJ1-6, with TRBD1 matching 7 bases. The germline CDR1 and CDR2 sequences are SGHDN and FVKESK. Germline trimming cut 4 bases from V and 8 bases from J; bases unmatched to any gene: 11. The CDR3 is made up of 16 amino acids. Here the CDR3 DNA reads TGTGCCAGCAGCCTAGAGGACAGGTCGGCTCATTCACCCCTCCACTTT. It specifies CASSLEDRSAHSPLHF.

This sequence joins TRBV7-3 and TRBJ1-5, with D perhaps TRBD1 (5 bases). Germline CDR1 is SGHTA and CDR2 is FQGTGA. This CDR3 comprises 17 residues. V was cut by 2 bases and J by 4 bases, with 18 bases left in between. CDR3 coding DNA: TGTGCCAGCAGCTTAGCCCGGGCGGGACGATTAAATCAGCCCCAGCATTTT. Translated: CASSLARAGRLNQPQHF.

This sequence joins TRBV29-1 and TRBJ1-2; D not resolved. The CDR3 is 13 residues long. Per germline, CDR1 SQVTM and CDR2 ANQGSEA. Trimming pared 8 bases from V and 0 bases from J, leaving 13 bases between. The CDR3 region is CSSARTANYGYTF. The DNA of the CDR3 is TGCAGCTCGGCCAGAACCGCTAACTATGGCTACACCTTC.

This chain connects TRBV29-1 to TRBJ2-7; TRBD2 might be the D (5 bases). Trimming removed 6 bases at V and 2 bases at J, with 11 bases between. Germline lookup yields CDR1 SQVTM and CDR2 ANQGSEA. The CDR3 extends over 12 amino acids. The CDR3: CSVRPGTYEQYF. CDR3 DNA sequence: TGCAGCGTGCGGCCGGGAACCTACGAGCAGTACTTC.

CDR3 region: CASRWTENEKLFF. CDR3 DNA sequence: TGTGCCAGCAGGTGGACTGAAAATGAAAAACTGTTTTTT. The chain has TRBV6-6 and TRBJ1-4, with D uncertain. The CDR3 has 13 residues. Per the germline V gene, CDR1 is MNHNY and CDR2 is SVGAGI (reference sequence). Deletions cut 6 bases from V and 5 bases from J, with 10 bases between.

The sample holds one count of this clonotype. The rearrangement links TRBV2 to TRBJ2-7, with D tentatively TRBD1 (8 bases). V lost 6 bases, J lost 3 bases, and 24 bases lay in between. The germline V gene encodes CDR1 SNHLY and CDR2 FYNNEI. This CDR3 spans 17 amino acids. The CDR3 here is CASRRQTGEGKDYEQYF. The CDR3 region has the DNA TGTGCCAGCAGGCGACAGACAGGGGAGGGCAAGGACTACGAGCAGTACTTC.

Comments on this clonotype: A much larger clonotype is one base distant, so this may be a read error. Here the CDR3 DNA reads TGTGCCAGCAGCGTAGAGACAGGGGTAAACGTCCTGACTTTC. Translation: CASSVETGVNVLTF. The V gene is TRBV7-9, the J gene TRBJ2-6; 8 positions agree with TRBD1. The V segment lost 5 bases and the J segment 10 bases; nucleotides outside the gene matches: 7. This CDR3 has 14 residues. CDR1 SEHNR and CDR2 FQNEAQ come from the germline V gene (reference sequence).

This clonotype was seen just once. V gene TRBV7-9 combines with J gene TRBJ1-2, with 8 bases identical to TRBD1. The germline gives CDR1 SEHNR, CDR2 FQNEAQ (reference sequence). This CDR3 region has 15 residues. The junction had 11 bases not matched to a gene; V was cut back by 6 bases and J by 5 bases. CDR3 sequence: CASSYSTGGRYGYTF. The CDR3 DNA follows: TGTGCCAGCAGTTACTCTACAGGGGGGAGGTATGGCTACACCTTC.

This clonotype was detected ten times or more. The chain couples TRBV2 to TRBJ2-5, with no clear D. Germline V gene lookup returns CDR1 SNHLY and CDR2 FYNNEI. V was pared by 4 bases and J by 5 bases, with 11 bases between. The CDR3 runs 13 residues. CDR3 nucleotide sequence: TGTGCCAGCAGTGCCGATCGGCGTGAGACCCAGTACTTC. This codes for CASSADRRETQYF.

This clonotype was recorded at least ten times. The chain uses TRBV2 and TRBJ1-1; no reliable D call. Germline CDR1 is SNHLY and CDR2 is FYNNEI. The CDR3 sequence is 11 residues long. V was pared by 7 bases and J by 7 bases, with 10 bases between. CDR3 in DNA: TGTGCCAGCACCGTGGGATTTGAAGCTTTCTTT. It translates to CASTVGFEAFF. Full variable domain (missing parts from reference TRBV2 and TRBJ1-1): EPEVTQTPSHQVTQMGQEVILRCVPISNHLYFYWYRQILGQKVEFLVSFYNNEISEKSEIFDDQFSVERPDGSNFTLKIRSTKLEDSAMYFCASTVGFEAFFGQGTRLTVV.

This clonotype has a handful of counts. The genes are TRBV12-3 or TRBV12-4 and TRBJ1-1, with 9 bases that match TRBD1. This CDR3 contains 14 residues. V shed 6 bases and J 5 bases; nucleotides not matched to a gene: 7. CDR3 residues: CASRTGQGLTEAFF. In nucleotides, the CDR3 is TGTGCCAGCAGAACGGGACAGGGATTAACTGAAGCTTTCTTT.

V gene TRBV24-1 combines with J gene TRBJ1-5; tentative D call: TRBD1 (6 bases). This CDR3 spans 16 amino acids. V was pared by 5 bases and J by 4 bases, with 17 bases between. From germline, CDR1 is KGHDR and CDR2 SFDVKD. Written as DNA, the CDR3 is TGTGCCACCAGTGCTAGGAGGGGAGGGGGAAATCAGCCCCAGCATTTT. This gives the protein CATSARRGGGNQPQHF.

As for this clonotype: One end of the junction fails to match germline, which may point to a read error. The CDR3 loop reads CASRTTAVSTF. The CDR3, as DNA: TGTGCCAGCAGGACGACAGCGGTCAGCACATTT. This sequence joins TRBV2 and TRBJ1-1, with D possibly being TRBD1 (5 bases). Germline lookup yields CDR1 SNHLY and CDR2 FYNNEI. This CDR3 contains 11 residues.

This clonotype was observed a handful of times. The genes are TRBV20-1 and TRBJ1-6; a weak D match, TRBD1 (5 bases). Trimming pared 6 bases from V and 7 bases from J, leaving 10 bases between. Germline V gives CDR1 DFQATT, CDR2 SNEGSKA (reference sequence). The CDR3 is 12 residues long. CDR3 in DNA: TGCAGTGCGAGACGGGGGAATTCACCCCTCCACTTT. It translates to CSARRGNSPLHF.

This clonotype was picked up many times. The chain links TRBV5-6 to TRBJ1-1; the D is unclear. The germline V and J ends were trimmed by 0 bases and 2 bases, with 11 bases remaining between them. The CDR3 runs to 15 residues. Per germline, CDR1 SGHDT and CDR2 YYEEEE. The CDR3 DNA is TGTGCCAGCAGCTTGGGATGGCAGCCAAACACTGAAGCTTTCTTT. Protein product: CASSLGWQPNTEAFF.

A note on this clonotype: An end of the junction differs from the germline gene, which may be a read error. The chain uses TRBV24-1 and TRBJ2-5, with 7 bases lining up with TRBD1. The germline gives CDR1 KGHDR, CDR2 SFDVKD. CDR3 size: 17 residues. The CDR3 loop is CASSYELVAGGQETQYF. The CDR3 bases are TGTGCCAGCAGTTACGAGTTGGTGGCAGGGGGTCAAGAGACCCAGTACTTC.

This clonotype was recorded at least ten times. The chain employs TRBV2 and TRBJ1-5; D is ambiguous. This CDR3 comprises 15 residues. V was clipped by 4 bases and J by 3 bases, with 13 bases between them. In germline, CDR1 is SNHLY, CDR2 FYNNEI. Here the CDR3 reads CASSVDGVPNQPQHF. CDR3 sequence (DNA): TGTGCCAGCAGTGTGGATGGCGTGCCCAATCAGCCCCAGCATTTT.

This CDR3 is CASSVEGHDGQGYEKLFF. In DNA, the CDR3 is TGTGCCAGCAGCGTTGAGGGCCACGACGGACAGGGTTATGAAAAACTGTTTTTT. The chain employs TRBV5-4 and TRBJ1-4, with 8 nucleotides matching TRBD1. CDR1 SGHNT and CDR2 YYREEE come from the germline V gene (reference sequence). The CDR3 is 18 amino acids. V was pared by 4 bases and J by 6 bases, with 17 bases of the junction left unmatched.

Comment on this clonotype: No conserved phenylalanine or tryptophan ends this CDR3, so it is likely a read error. Because the CDR3's place on the DNA is in doubt, the DNA is left out and the CDR3 is given as listed by TCRdb. The genes are TRBV5-1 and TRBJ1-4; the table's D call TRBD1 went unverified against the DNA. The CDR3 is 10 residues long, counting both termini. Germline CDR1 reads SGHRS; CDR2 reads YFSETQ. The CDR3 sequence: CASSLSGGEI.